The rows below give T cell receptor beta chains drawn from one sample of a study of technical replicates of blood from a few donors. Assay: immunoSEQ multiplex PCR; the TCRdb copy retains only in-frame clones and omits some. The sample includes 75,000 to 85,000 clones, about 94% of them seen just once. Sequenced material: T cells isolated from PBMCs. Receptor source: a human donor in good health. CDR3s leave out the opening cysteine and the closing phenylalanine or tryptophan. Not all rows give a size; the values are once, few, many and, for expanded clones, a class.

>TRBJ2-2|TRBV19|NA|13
ASTGVLAWTGELF
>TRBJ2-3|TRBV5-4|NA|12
ASSLGQGKDTQY
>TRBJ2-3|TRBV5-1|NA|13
ASSSQGAGTDTQY
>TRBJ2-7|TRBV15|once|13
ATSRGPSGSYEQY
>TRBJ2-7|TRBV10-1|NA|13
ASSPSPGAAYEQY
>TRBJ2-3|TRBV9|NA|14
ASSLWGQASTDTQY
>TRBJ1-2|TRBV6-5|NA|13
ASTPSGQGNYGYT
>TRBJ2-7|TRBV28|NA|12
ASKLRGGTYEQY
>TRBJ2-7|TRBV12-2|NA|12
ASRGQTGSYEQY
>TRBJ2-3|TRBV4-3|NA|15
ASSQDLLAGGLDTQY
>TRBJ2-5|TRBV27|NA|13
ASRDGQGAWETQY
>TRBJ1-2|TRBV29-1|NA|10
SVGETGGGYT
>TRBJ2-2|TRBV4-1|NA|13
ASSQGVEVTGELF
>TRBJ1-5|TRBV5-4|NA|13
ASSSGTGVSQPQH
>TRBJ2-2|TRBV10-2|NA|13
ASSSGREGTGELF
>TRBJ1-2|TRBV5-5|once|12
ASSLQDRDYGYT